This entry lists 13 T cell receptor beta chains sequenced from one sample in a study of molecular identifiers for immune sequencing clone quantification. TCRdb re-called the PCR reads with MiXCR, one entry per CDR3 protein. The sample contains about 67,000 distinct CDR3 sequences, around a sixth of which appear only once. The sample comprised naive CD8+ T cells from blood, with Jurkat cell RNA spiked in. As for subset: FACS-sorted CD8+CD4-CCR7+CD45RA+ naive T cells. Source of these receptors: a human donor in good health. Some libraries in this study had Jurkat cell RNA spiked in.

In this sample, this clonotype turned up many times. The chain links TRBV28 to TRBJ2-5; 7 positions agree with TRBD2. The CDR3 extends over 15 amino acids. Germline V CDR1 and CDR2: MDHEN, SYDVKM. Trimming cost V 3 bases and J 5 bases; bases outside gene matches: 9. The CDR3 protein is CASSFERDLSETQYF. CDR3 bases: TGTGCCAGCAGTTTTGAGCGGGATCTCTCCGAGACCCAGTACTTC.

At least ten counts were recorded for this clonotype. The chain recombines TRBV6-1 with TRBJ2-7, with D possibly matching TRBD1 (5 bases). Per germline, CDR1 MNHNS and CDR2 SASEGT. V was trimmed by 1 base and J by 6 bases, leaving 19 bases between them. The CDR3 loop spans 16 amino acids. In DNA form, the CDR3 reads TGTGCCAGCAGTGAAGTTCTAGGGCAGGGTAAAGGCGAGCAGTACTTC. Its protein product is CASSEVLGQGKGEQYF.

In the case of this clonotype: A clone one base away is much larger, so this may be a read error. The chain couples TRBV6-5 to TRBJ1-5; 7 bases agree with TRBD1. This CDR3 spans 15 amino acids. The V gene's germline CDR1 is MNHEY and CDR2 SVGAGI. The J segment lost 6 bases and the V segment lost 6 bases, leaving 11 bases of the junction unmatched. CDR3 DNA sequence: TGTGCCAGCAGCCCGGGACAGCTTCTCAGTCAGCCCCAGCATTTT. The encoded protein is CASSPGQLLSQPQHF.

This clonotype was counted ten times or more. The chain carries TRBV5-1 and TRBJ1-5; D is undetermined. Trimming took off 2 bases at V and 3 bases at J, with 12 bases between the two ends. Germline CDR1 SGHRS, CDR2 YFSETQ. CDR3 length: 15 amino acids. CDR3 sequence: CASSFDNGVNQPQHF. The CDR3 DNA reads as TGCGCCAGCAGCTTTGACAATGGGGTCAATCAGCCCCAGCATTTT.

The gene calls are TRBV12-5 and TRBJ1-5; D not resolved. The CDR3 contains 14 residues. Germline CDR1 LGHNT, CDR2 FRNRAP. Deletions cut 3 bases from V and 7 bases from J, with 13 bases between. CDR3 DNA: TGTGCTAGTGGTTTTGAGGGCTCGGGCCAGCCCCAGCATTTT. Protein: CASGFEGSGQPQHF.

This clonotype was counted only a few times. V usage is TRBV7-9 and J usage is TRBJ2-7; maybe TRBD2 (5 bases). CDR1 SEHNR and CDR2 FQNEAQ come from the germline V gene (reference sequence). Trimming left V 5 bases short and J 2 bases short, with 13 bases between. There are 14 residues in the CDR3. The CDR3 nucleotides read TGTGCCAGCAGCCCCATCAGCGGAACCTACGAGCAGTACTTC. This gives the protein CASSPISGTYEQYF.

This clonotype was seen ten or more times. The J gene is TRBJ2-5, the V gene TRBV27, with D hard to call. This CDR3 has 13 amino acids. The germline V and J ends were trimmed by 4 bases and 2 bases, with 8 bases remaining between them. CDR1 and CDR2 from the germline V gene are MNHEY and SMNVEV (reference sequence). In DNA, the CDR3 is TGTGCCAGCAGTTCTGGGCTACAAGAGACCCAGTACTTC. The encoded protein is CASSSGLQETQYF.

This clonotype was picked up many times. The V call is TRBV6-6, the J call TRBJ2-7, with D hard to call. The germline V and J ends were trimmed by 6 bases and 3 bases, with 18 bases remaining between them. CDR3 size: 15 residues. Germline V lookup: CDR1 MNHNY, CDR2 SVGAGI (reference sequence). The CDR3 bases are TGTGCCAGCAGCCACCAGGCCAGCGCGTACTACGAGCAGTACTTC. Translated, it gives CASSHQASAYYEQYF.

Concerning this clonotype itself: Relative to the germline gene, one junction end is altered; a read error may explain this. V usage is TRBV5-3 and J usage is TRBJ2-1, with a possible D match to TRBD1 (5 bases). TRBV5-3 is an ORF for which the function is uncertain. CDR3 length: 15 residues. The CDR3 loop reads CASSLAEFRGNEQFF. As DNA, the CDR3 is TGTGCCAGCAGCTTGGCGGAATTTAGGGGAAATGAGCAGTTCTTC.

This clonotype has ten or more counts. The gene calls are TRBV6-5 and TRBJ2-1, with 11 bases that match TRBD2. Germline V gives CDR1 MNHEY, CDR2 SVGAGI. The junction had 9 bases not matched to a gene; V was cut back by 5 bases and J by 6 bases. This CDR3 region has 16 residues. Here the CDR3 DNA reads TGTGCCAGCAGTCCTTTAGCGGGAGGGCCCGGCAATGAGCAGTTCTTC. Translating it yields CASSPLAGGPGNEQFF.

In regard to this clonotype: The junction does not match germline at one end; this may be a read error. The V call is TRBV10-3, the J call TRBJ2-7; D may be TRBD2 (6 bases). The germline gives CDR1 ENHRY, CDR2 SYGVKD. The length of the CDR3 is 14 residues. CDR3 in DNA: TGTGCCACTCTTTCTCCCGGGGAGGACTACGAGCAGTGCTTC. Translation gives CATLSPGEDYEQCF.

This clonotype was observed at least ten times. CDR3: CASSVVAGSLSSYNEQFF. The CDR3 nucleotides are TGTGCCAGCAGCGTAGTAGCCGGAAGTCTTAGCTCCTACAATGAGCAGTTCTTC. The rearrangement joins TRBV9 to TRBJ2-1; D unresolved. CDR1 SGDLS and CDR2 YYNGEE come from the germline V gene. V was cut by 0 bases and J by 0 bases, with 16 bases left in between. This CDR3 has 18 amino acids.

This clonotype occurred many times. The chain joins TRBV28 to TRBJ2-2; D not resolved. V lost 1 base and J 9 bases, leaving 9 bases between the germline ends. The CDR3 contains 13 residues. Germline V gene lookup returns CDR1 MDHEN and CDR2 SYDVKM. The CDR3 coding sequence is TGTGCCAGCAGTTTATTGGTGACCAGGGAGCTGTTTTTT. Translating gives CASSLLVTRELFF.